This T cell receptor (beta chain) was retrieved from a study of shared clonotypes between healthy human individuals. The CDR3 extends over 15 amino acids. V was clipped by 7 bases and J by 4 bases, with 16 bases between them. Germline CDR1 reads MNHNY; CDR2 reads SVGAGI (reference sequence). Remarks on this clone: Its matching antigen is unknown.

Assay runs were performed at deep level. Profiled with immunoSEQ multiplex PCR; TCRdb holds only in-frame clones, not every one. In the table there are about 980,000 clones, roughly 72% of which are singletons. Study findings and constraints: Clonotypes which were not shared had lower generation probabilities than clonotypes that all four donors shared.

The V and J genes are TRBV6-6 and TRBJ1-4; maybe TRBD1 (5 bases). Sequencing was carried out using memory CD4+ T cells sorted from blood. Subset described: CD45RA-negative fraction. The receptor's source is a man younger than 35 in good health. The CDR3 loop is CASTLPGRGNEKLFF. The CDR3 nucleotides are TGTGCCAGCACCCTCCCAGGGAGGGGTAATGAAAAACTGTTTTTT.